This TCR beta chain was observed in a study of Ad26.COV2.S vaccination and SARS-CoV-2 variants. Across the whole study: Trial arm assignment for the donor was COV1001 Ad26.COV2.S.

The study's findings and limits: Substantial breadth was reported for post-vaccination spike-specific CD8+ and CD4+ T cells. Vaccinees and placebo recipients showed similar non-spike TCR breadth.

Documented treatment: roughly 19 received Ad26.COV2.S at low or high dose, single or two shots; roughly 5 received placebo; per-sample allocation not given. Following the first vaccine or placebo injection, samples were taken on day 63. Data came from immunoSEQ multiplex PCR; TCRdb stores just in-frame clones and leaves some out. The sample has approximately 340,000 clones, roughly 85% seen once. CDR1 and CDR2 from the germline V gene are SQVTM and ANQGSEA. V was clipped by 0 bases and J by 4 bases; unmatched bases: 1. This CDR3 is built from 14 residues. As to this clone: Its antigen remains unknown.

The chain employs TRBV29-1 and TRBJ2-3; 10 bases line up with TRBD2. The origin of this receptor is a person aged 18 to 59 who received the Ad26.COV2.S COVID-19 vaccine or a placebo. Sequencing used peripheral blood, obtained in a trial of Ad26.COV2.S vaccine versus placebo. The CDR3 sequence is CSVEELAGSDTQYF. In DNA form, the CDR3 reads TGCAGCGTTGAAGAACTAGCGGGGTCAGATACGCAGTATTTT.